The entry that follows covers one T cell receptor (beta chain) sequence. The source of the sample is a study of monozygotic twins with inflammatory bowel disease. CDR3 length: 16 residues. The germline V gene encodes CDR1 MGHRA and CDR2 YSYEKL. TCRdb re-called the 5' RACE reads and gives one entry per CDR3 protein, without DNA. This repertoire includes more than 75,000 distinct CDR3 sequences. Sequenced material: blood. This sequence joins TRBV4-1 and TRBJ1-1; no DNA is available, so the TRBD1 call from TCRdb remains unchecked. The sequence was obtained from a human donor with ulcerative colitis or Crohn's disease, or a healthy co-twin of an affected twin (not recorded which). CDR3 in amino acids: CASSPRFQGGDTEAFF.